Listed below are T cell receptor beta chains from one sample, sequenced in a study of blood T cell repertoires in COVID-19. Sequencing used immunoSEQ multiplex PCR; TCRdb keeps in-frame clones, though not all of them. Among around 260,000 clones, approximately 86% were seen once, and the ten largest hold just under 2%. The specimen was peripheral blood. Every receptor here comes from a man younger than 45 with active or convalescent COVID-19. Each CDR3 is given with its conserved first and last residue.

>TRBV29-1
CSVASPGLAGYGGELFF
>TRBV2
CASAAGTFGTDTQYF
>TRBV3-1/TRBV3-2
CASSHTGTAGELFF
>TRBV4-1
CASSQSTGAPLGYTF
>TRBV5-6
CASSPHFARDITGELFF
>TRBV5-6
CASSFGGDTQYF
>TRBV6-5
CASSPGQEREKLFF
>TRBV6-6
CASRPGASQPQHF
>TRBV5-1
CASSPGQGNTWRYF
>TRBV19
CASRGQGLYEQYF
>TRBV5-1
CASSLYRLNTEAFF
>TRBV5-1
CASSHDTYEQYF
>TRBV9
CASSVSPQSTGGIGYTF
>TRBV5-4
CASSGPRHDTEAFF
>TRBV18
CASSRQPLGYTF
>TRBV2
CASSGDRVNQPQHF
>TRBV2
CASRQGAGGNQPQHF
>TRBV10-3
CAISGPGQGGSGANVLTF
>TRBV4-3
CASSQDRVGGWNEQFF
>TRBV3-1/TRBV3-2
CASSPRSDEQFF
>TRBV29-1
CSAFDRVISYGYTF
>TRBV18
CASSKPGETYNEQFF
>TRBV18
CASSPLTERGNTIYF
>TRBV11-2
CASSSIEQGQYGYTF
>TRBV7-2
CASSLFQGGTGELFF
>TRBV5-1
CASSLYGTGRNTEAFF
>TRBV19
CASSPGLAGGETQYF